Each of the 28 T cell receptor beta chains below was sequenced from the same sample in a study of cytomegalovirus exposure and HLA in healthy donors. The PCR employed 60 Vbeta primers together with 13 Jbeta primers. Profiled with immunoSEQ multiplex PCR; TCRdb holds only in-frame clones, not every one. The sample records 100,000 to 150,000 clones, 70% to 85% being singletons. Sequenced: PBMCs. The receptors were gathered from a woman in her thirties or forties in good health and CMV-seropositive.

This clone was counted between two and nine times. The CDR3: CASTDRPPGTAGNTIYF. As DNA, the CDR3 is TGTGCCAGCACGGACCGTCCCCCCGGGACAGCTGGAAACACCATATATTTT. The gene calls are TRBV2 and TRBJ1-3; TRBD1 aligns across 7 bases. This CDR3 comprises 17 residues. CDR1 and CDR2 from the germline V gene are SNHLY and FYNNEI. Trimming took 7 bases from V and 2 from J; bases not matched to a gene: 14. The entire variable domain, with the rest obtained from reference TRBV2 and TRBJ1-3, is as follows: EPEVTQTPSHQVTQMGQEVILRCVPISNHLYFYWYRQILGQKVEFLVSFYNNEISEKSEIFDDQFSVERPDGSNFTLKIRSTKLEDSAMYFCASTDRPPGTAGNTIYFGEGSWLTVV.

This chain joins TRBV28 and TRBJ1-1; D not resolved. The CDR3 has 14 residues. Germline lookup yields CDR1 MDHEN and CDR2 SYDVKM. V lost 5 bases and J 5 bases, leaving 15 bases between the germline ends. Here the CDR3 DNA reads TGTGCCAGCAGTCGTCCACGGCGGTTTACTGAAGCTTTCTTT. Translation gives CASSRPRRFTEAFF.

The chain has TRBV4-1 and TRBJ2-3; D not certain. Germline lookup yields CDR1 MGHRA and CDR2 YSYEKL. The CDR3 consists of 14 residues. The V gene lost 2 bases and the J gene lost 2 bases, with 8 bases spanning the gap. The CDR3 spells CASSQKQYTDTQYF. The CDR3 nucleotides read TGCGCCAGCAGCCAAAAACAGTACACAGATACGCAGTATTTT.

With respect to this clone: One end of the junction is discordant with germline, which a read error may explain. Other DNA sequences in the same sample also yield this CDR3. The rearrangement links TRBV6-1 to TRBJ2-1; no definite D call. CDR3 length: 15 amino acids. The germline gives CDR1 MNHNS, CDR2 SASEGT. The DNA of the CDR3 is TGTGCCAGCAGTGTCGGAAGAGGCTCCTATAATGAGCAGTTCTTC. Residues: CASSVGRGSYNEQFF.

The chain carries TRBV6-5 and TRBJ2-7, with 8 bases that match TRBD1. V was pared by 6 bases and J by 2 bases, with 6 bases of the junction left unmatched. Per the germline V gene, CDR1 is MNHEY and CDR2 is SVGAGI. CDR3 length: 14 residues. The CDR3 DNA follows: TGTGCCAGCAGCGGACAGGGAGGAACCTACGAGCAGTACTTC. Translating gives CASSGQGGTYEQYF.

The chain couples TRBV5-4 to TRBJ1-1; D unclear. This CDR3 comprises 15 residues. In germline, CDR1 is SGHNT, CDR2 YYREEE (reference sequence). Trimming shortened V by 0 bases and J by 1 base, and 10 bases separated the two germline ends. The CDR3 spells CASSLAVHGNTEAFF. The CDR3 nucleotides are TGTGCCAGCAGCTTGGCCGTGCACGGGAACACTGAAGCTTTCTTT.

The chain uses TRBV4-1 and TRBJ2-7; TRBD2 agrees at 7 bases. V was clipped by 4 bases and J by 4 bases; unmatched bases: 1. In germline, CDR1 is MGHRA, CDR2 YSYEKL. There are 12 residues in the CDR3. The CDR3 nucleotides are TGCGCCAGCAGCCGGGAGGGTTACGAGCAGTACTTC. It is translated as CASSREGYEQYF.

The chain combines TRBV5-4 with TRBJ2-1, with a possible D match to TRBD2 (6 bases). The V and J ends lost 4 bases and 8 bases respectively, with 16 bases between them. There are 14 residues in the CDR3. From germline, CDR1 is SGHNT and CDR2 YYREEE (reference sequence). The CDR3 loop reads CASSTEGGTYEQFF. CDR3 nucleotides: TGTGCCAGCAGCACGGAGGGCGGGACTTATGAGCAGTTCTTC.

This chain connects TRBV4-1 to TRBJ2-1; 13 bases map to TRBD2. Unmatched junction bases numbered 8, after V lost 1 base and J lost 8 bases. The CDR3 totals 17 residues. The V gene's germline CDR1 is MGHRA and CDR2 YSYEKL. The CDR3 nucleotides are TGCGCCAGCAGCCAAGGCAGGACTAGCGGGAGCCTCCATGAGCAGTTCTTC. Translating gives CASSQGRTSGSLHEQFF.

The CDR3 DNA is TGTGCCAGCAGCGAAAGGACTAGCGGGTACAATGAGCAGTTCTTC. Translated: CASSERTSGYNEQFF. The J gene is TRBJ2-1, the V gene TRBV6-6, with 11 bases lining up with TRBD2. Looked up from germline, CDR1 is MNHNY and CDR2 is SVGAGI (reference sequence). After removal of 6 bases from V and 4 bases from J, the junction contained 5 bases not matched to a gene. The CDR3 totals 15 residues.

V usage is TRBV30 and J usage is TRBJ2-5, with TRBD2 matching over 11 bases. Per germline, CDR1 GTSNPN and CDR2 SVGIG (reference sequence). The CDR3 contains 13 residues. With 5 bases clipped from V and 11 bases from J, the junction kept 10 bases outside the gene matches. The CDR3 protein is CAWAGTSGNLQYF. The CDR3 DNA reads as TGTGCCTGGGCCGGGACTAGCGGTAACCTGCAGTACTTC.

CDR3 DNA sequence: TGTGCCAGCAGCCAAGATCCGGACTCGCGGGGCTATGGCTACACCTTC. Amino acid sequence: CASSQDPDSRGYGYTF. The V and J genes are TRBV4-2 and TRBJ1-2; D not resolved. The V end lost 0 bases, the J end lost 4 bases, and 15 bases lay between the germline ends. The germline gives CDR1 LGHNA, CDR2 YNFKEQ. CDR3 length: 16 amino acids.

The rearrangement uses TRBV21-1 and TRBJ2-7; the listed D gene, TRBD1, was not tested against the DNA. TRBV21-1 is noted as a pseudogene. The length of the CDR3 is 15 residues. The CDR3 coding sequence is TGTGCCAGCATCGTACGTGGTAGGGGCCAATGCGAGCAGTACTTC. Protein: CASIVRGRGQCEQYF.

This chain links TRBV4-2 with TRBJ2-1, with 13 bases lining up with TRBD2. Germline CDR1 and CDR2: LGHNA and YNFKEQ. The CDR3 runs to 20 residues. With 5 bases clipped from V and 0 bases from J, the junction kept 13 bases outside the gene matches. The CDR3 here is CASSSLGTSGEVSSYNEQFF. The CDR3 nucleotides read TGTGCCAGCAGCTCCCTCGGGACTAGCGGGGAAGTCAGCTCCTACAATGAGCAGTTCTTC.

The V call is TRBV18, the J call TRBJ2-1; 11 nucleotides agree with TRBD2. Per the germline V gene, CDR1 is KGHSH and CDR2 is LQKENI. This CDR3 has 16 residues. V shed 9 bases and J 0 bases; nucleotides not matched to a gene: 7. The chain's CDR3 is CASSRLAGNSYNEQFF. Written as DNA, the CDR3 is TGTGCCAGTTCCAGACTAGCGGGGAACTCCTACAATGAGCAGTTCTTC.

This chain connects TRBV19 to TRBJ2-7; 8 positions match TRBD2. The CDR3 length is 15 residues. The V segment lost 6 bases and the J segment 4 bases; nucleotides outside the gene matches: 11. Germline CDR1 is LNHDA and CDR2 is SQIVND (reference sequence). CDR3 in amino acids: CASSGRDTIPYEQYF. In nucleotides, the CDR3 is TGTGCCAGTAGCGGGAGGGATACGATACCTTACGAGCAGTACTTC.

This chain links TRBV10-2 with TRBJ2-4, with 7 nucleotides matching TRBD1. This CDR3 has 17 residues. Trimming removed 3 bases from V and 0 bases from J; junction bases left unmatched: 8. CDR1 and CDR2 from the germline V gene are WSHSY and SAAADI. Here the CDR3 reads CASSDHGTALAKNIQYF. The CDR3 DNA reads as TGCGCCAGCAGTGACCACGGGACAGCACTAGCCAAAAACATTCAGTACTTC.

This clone was counted once. CDR3 protein: CASSFLLAGAQEQFF. DNA of the CDR3: TGTGCCAGCAGTTTCTTACTAGCGGGAGCACAAGAGCAGTTCTTC. The chain uses TRBV28 and TRBJ2-1, with 11 bases aligning to TRBD2. CDR3 size: 15 residues. Unmatched junction bases numbered 8, after V lost 3 bases and J lost 10 bases. Germline V lookup: CDR1 MDHEN, CDR2 SYDVKM. Looking up the rest from reference TRBV28 and TRBJ2-1 gives the full variable domain: DVKVTQSSRYLVKRTGEKVFLECVQDMDHENMFWYRQDPGLGLRLIYFSYDVKMKEKGDIPEGYSVSREKKERFSLILESASTNQTSMYLCASSFLLAGAQEQFFGPGTRLTVL.

The DNA of the CDR3 is TGTGCCATCAGCATCGGACAGAACCTTGGAAACACCATATATTTT. This translates into CAISIGQNLGNTIYF. The chain carries TRBV10-3 and TRBJ1-3, with D possibly TRBD1 on 6 matching bases. Trimming removed 6 bases at V and 3 bases at J, with 15 bases between. This CDR3 region has 15 residues. Looked up from germline, CDR1 is ENHRY and CDR2 is SYGVKD.

The chain employs TRBV9 and TRBJ2-1; TRBD1 agrees at 7 bases. The CDR3 has 14 residues. Germline CDR1 reads SGDLS; CDR2 reads YYNGEE. Trimming cost V 4 bases and J 5 bases; bases outside gene matches: 6. CDR3: CASSPWDSDNEQFF. CDR3 in DNA: TGTGCCAGCAGCCCATGGGACAGCGACAATGAGCAGTTCTTC.

The chain carries TRBV18 and TRBJ1-2; tentatively, D is TRBD1 (6 bases). Germline V gene sequence: CDR1 KGHSH, CDR2 LQKENI. This CDR3 contains 14 residues. V was clipped by 3 bases and J by 1 base, with 9 bases between them. CDR3 DNA: TGTGCCAGCTCACCTTCGGACAGTAACTATGGCTACACCTTC. The encoded protein is CASSPSDSNYGYTF. Using reference TRBV18 and TRBJ1-2 for the parts outside the CDR3, the full variable domain is NAGVMQNPRHLVRRRGQEARLRCSPMKGHSHVYWYRQLPEEGLKFMVYLQKENIIDESGMPKERFSAEFPKEGPSILRIQQVVRGDSAAYFCASSPSDSNYGYTFGSGTRLTVV.

The chain links TRBV7-9 to TRBJ2-3; 11 nucleotides agree with TRBD2. The junction had 9 bases not matched to a gene; V was cut back by 5 bases and J by 2 bases. Germline CDR1 reads SEHNR; CDR2 reads FQNEAQ (reference sequence). The CDR3 sequence is 17 residues long. DNA of the CDR3: TGTGCCAGCAGCCAAACACCTAGCGGGAGGTCCACAGATACGCAGTATTTT. Translation: CASSQTPSGRSTDTQYF.

The rearrangement uses TRBV2 and TRBJ1-3; D unresolved. This CDR3 has 12 residues. Per the germline V gene, CDR1 is SNHLY and CDR2 is FYNNEI. V lost 10 bases to trimming and J lost 3 bases, with 10 bases between them. Here the CDR3 DNA reads TGTGCCACCTCTCTGTATGGAAACACCATATATTTT. Translation: CATSLYGNTIYF. Full variable domain (remainder filled in from reference TRBV2 and TRBJ1-3): EPEVTQTPSHQVTQMGQEVILRCVPISNHLYFYWYRQILGQKVEFLVSFYNNEISEKSEIFDDQFSVERPDGSNFTLKIRSTKLEDSAMYFCATSLYGNTIYFGEGSWLTVV.

Written as DNA, the CDR3 is TGCACCGGCAGCCAAGATGAGCTAGCGGGAGCAACAGATACGCAGTATTTT. Its protein product is CTGSQDELAGATDTQYF. The chain couples TRBV1 to TRBJ2-3; the table's TRBD2 call for D was not verified on the DNA. TRBV1 is marked as a pseudogene. CDR3 length equals 17 residues.

The genes are TRBV11-2 and TRBJ1-2; D is unclear. This CDR3 is 16 amino acids long. V gave up 2 bases and J gave up 2 bases, with 15 bases separating them. Germline values: CDR1 SGHAT, CDR2 FQNNGV. The DNA for the CDR3 is TGTGCCAGCAGCTTAATAGGAGTTGACTCCAACTATGGCTACACCTTC. As protein: CASSLIGVDSNYGYTF.

V and J are TRBV5-1 and TRBJ1-2; 8 bases are shared with TRBD1. CDR3 size: 15 residues. The germline V gene has CDR1 SGHRS and CDR2 YFSETQ. The trim removed 4 bases at V and 5 bases at J, leaving 10 bases unmatched. The CDR3: CASSRTGQGQYGYTF. DNA of the CDR3: TGCGCCAGCAGCCGAACTGGACAGGGACAATATGGCTACACCTTC.

The chain joins TRBV21-1 to TRBJ2-2; no DNA check was done on the table's D call, TRBD2. TRBV21-1 is marked as a pseudogene. The CDR3 has 15 amino acids. CDR3 nucleotide sequence: TGTGCCAGCAGCAACCCGACTGAGAACACCGGGGAGCTGTTTTTT. It is translated as CASSNPTENTGELFF.

The chain has TRBV7-9 and TRBJ2-1, with 7 bases identical to TRBD2. Germline CDR1 and CDR2: SEHNR and FQNEAQ (reference sequence). This CDR3 is built from 17 residues. The trim removed 4 bases at V and 3 bases at J, leaving 12 bases unmatched. CDR3 bases: TGTGCCAGCAGCTCCGGGGCTGGGGGGGTGTACTACAATGAGCAGTTCTTC. Its translation: CASSSGAGGVYYNEQFF. The variable domain in full, with the rest retrieved from reference TRBV7-9 and TRBJ2-1, is DTGVSQNPRHKITKRGQNVTFRCDPISEHNRLYWYRQTLGQGPEFLTYFQNEAQLEKSRLLSDRFSAERPKGSFSTLEIQRTEQGDSAMYLCASSSGAGGVYYNEQFFGPGTRLTVL.